Each of the 8 T cell receptor beta chains below was sequenced from the same sample in a study of blood T cell repertoires in COVID-19. Some clones are missing from TCRdb's copy, which holds only in-frame ones; the method was immunoSEQ multiplex PCR. The sample yields some 270,000 clones, nearly 90% seen once. The sequenced material came from PBMCs or T cells enriched from blood (not recorded which). These receptors all stem from a woman in her sixties or seventies who had recovered from COVID-19.

The chain is built from TRBV7-6 and TRBJ2-1; the D is unclear. The CDR3 is 13 amino acids. Germline lookup yields CDR1 SGHVS and CDR2 FNYEAQ. The V end lost 1 base, the J end lost 5 bases, and 6 bases lay between the germline ends. The CDR3 DNA reads as TGTGCCAGCAGCTTAGGGCCAAACAATGAGCAGTTCTTC. As protein: CASSLGPNNEQFF.

The genes are TRBV5-8 and TRBJ1-1; D is ambiguous. V gave up 4 bases and J gave up 0 bases, with 13 bases separating them. The CDR3 is 15 amino acids. Germline loops: CDR1 SGHTS, CDR2 YDEGEE. CDR3 region: CASSRRDRMNTEAFF. CDR3 nucleotides: TGTGCCAGCAGCCGTAGAGATAGAATGAACACTGAAGCTTTCTTT.

The V and J genes are TRBV7-9 and TRBJ1-5; D is unclear. V dropped 8 bases and J dropped 0 bases, with 14 bases sitting between them. The CDR3 totals 15 residues. In germline, CDR1 is SEHNR, CDR2 FQNEAQ (reference sequence). CDR3 sequence: CASGGEINSNQPQHF. DNA of the CDR3: TGTGCCAGCGGTGGGGAGATCAATAGCAATCAGCCCCAGCATTTT.

The gene calls are TRBV10-3 and TRBJ2-7; 9 bases are shared with TRBD1. V gave up 6 bases and J gave up 3 bases; unmatched junction bases: 9. This CDR3 has 15 amino acids. Germline V gene lookup returns CDR1 ENHRY and CDR2 SYGVKD. As DNA, the CDR3 is TGTGCCATCAGCAGCCACGGACAGGGGATCTACGAGCAGTACTTC. It translates to CAISSHGQGIYEQYF.

The rearrangement joins TRBV5-1 to TRBJ1-3, with D hard to call. Trimming cost V 8 bases and J 4 bases, with 16 bases left between them. This CDR3 spans 14 amino acids. From germline, CDR1 is SGHRS and CDR2 YFSETQ. The CDR3 nucleotides are TGCGCCAGTAGTTCCCAAACGGGAGGAAACACCATATATTTT. This translates into CASSSQTGGNTIYF.

The J gene is TRBJ1-1, the V gene TRBV18; possible D gene TRBD1, 5 bases. Deletions cut 2 bases from V and 4 bases from J, with 11 bases between. Germline V gene sequence: CDR1 KGHSH, CDR2 LQKENI. The CDR3 has 14 amino acids. DNA for the CDR3: TGTGCCAGCTCACCAAACAGGATCGGCACTGAAGCTTTCTTT. Translation gives CASSPNRIGTEAFF. Variable domain in full (rest from reference TRBV18 and TRBJ1-1): NAGVMQNPRHLVRRRGQEARLRCSPMKGHSHVYWYRQLPEEGLKFMVYLQKENIIDESGMPKERFSAEFPKEGPSILRIQQVVRGDSAAYFCASSPNRIGTEAFFGQGTRLTVV.

The V gene is TRBV7-2, the J gene TRBJ1-6; 10 bases map to TRBD1. In germline, CDR1 is SGHTA, CDR2 FQGNSA. Germline trimming cut 5 bases from V and 7 bases from J; bases unmatched to any gene: 5. This CDR3 is 15 amino acids long. CDR3 sequence: CASSPQGQGNSPLHF. CDR3 sequence (DNA): TGTGCCAGCAGCCCCCAGGGACAGGGGAATTCACCCCTCCACTTT.

V gene TRBV9 combines with J gene TRBJ2-2, with unresolved D. This CDR3 spans 14 amino acids. Germline CDR1 reads SGDLS; CDR2 reads YYNGEE. The V end lost 4 bases, the J end lost 3 bases, and 10 bases lay between the germline ends. The CDR3 nucleotides read TGTGCCAGCAGCAATGAACGGTACACCGGGGAGCTGTTTTTT. Translating it yields CASSNERYTGELFF.